A selection of T cell receptor beta chains follows, all from one sample in a study of blood T cell repertoires in COVID-19. Sequenced by immunoSEQ multiplex PCR; TCRdb stores in-frame clones only, minus some. The repertoire includes roughly 99,000 clones, 80% to 85% of them detected once, and approximately 4.4% sits in the top ten. The sequencing input was peripheral blood. These receptors all come from a human donor in a cohort sampled during active COVID-19. CDR3s include the opening cysteine and the closing phenylalanine or tryptophan. The D gene is left open where the match is weak. Not all rows give a size; the values are once, few, many and, for expanded clones, a class.

j_call v_call d_call clone_size cdr3_nt cdr3_aa
TRBJ1-2 TRBV30 - - TGTGCCTGGAGTGGGGCAGTGATCTATGGCTACACCTTC CAWSGAVIYGYTF
TRBJ1-1 TRBV18 TRBD1 once TGTGCCAGCTCACCACCGGTGTCTACAGGGGAGAACACTGAAGCTTTCTTT CASSPPVSTGENTEAFF
TRBJ2-6 TRBV5-1 TRBD2 - TGCGCCAGCAGCTTGAGCGGGACTCCTGGGGCCAACGTCCTGACTTTC CASSLSGTPGANVLTF
TRBJ2-3 TRBV9 TRBD2 - TGTGCCAGCAGTACTGGGACTAGCAGCCTCACAGATACGCAGTATTTT CASSTGTSSLTDTQYF
TRBJ2-3 TRBV5-1 - once TGCGCCAGCAGCTTGTGGGCAGGGAATACAGATACGCAGTATTTT CASSLWAGNTDTQYF
TRBJ2-1 TRBV7-9 - - TGTGCCAGCAGCGTCTTTCTGGGCTTCTACAATGAGCAGTTCTTC CASSVFLGFYNEQFF
TRBJ1-3 TRBV4-2 - few TGTGCCAGCAGCCAAGATCTTTCCGTCTCTGGAAACACCATATATTTT CASSQDLSVSGNTIYF
TRBJ1-3 TRBV2 - - TGTGCCAGCAGCAGAACCCAAGCCCGGAGACTGAGCTCTGGAAACACCATATATTTT CASSRTQARRLSSGNTIYF
TRBJ2-3 TRBV9 - - TGTGCCAGCAGCGTGAGACTAGCAGATACGCAGTATTTT CASSVRLADTQYF
TRBJ1-2 TRBV5-6 - few TGTGCCAGCAGCTTAGGGAGTCCGTACTATGGCTACACCTTC CASSLGSPYYGYTF
TRBJ1-5 TRBV7-8 TRBD1 many TGTGCCAGCAGCGTCGACAGGGCTTCAGGCAATCAGCCCCAGCATTTT CASSVDRASGNQPQHF
TRBJ1-3 TRBV15 - once TGTGCCACCAGCAACGGCCAGCCAGGGCGAAACACCATATATTTT CATSNGQPGRNTIYF
TRBJ2-3 TRBV5-5 TRBD2 - TGTGCCAGCAGCTTCTTAGCGGGAGGATCGGCAGATACGCAGTATTTT CASSFLAGGSADTQYF
TRBJ2-7 TRBV28 - - TGTGCCAGCCAATCTATAAAAACAGGGTTTCTCTACGAGCAGTACTTC CASQSIKTGFLYEQYF
TRBJ2-7 TRBV7-2 TRBD1 - TGTGCCACCCGCCGGACAGGTCGAAGCGACGAGCAGTACTTC CATRRTGRSDEQYF
TRBJ1-2 TRBV27 - - TGTGCCAGCAGCGACAAGGCTAACTATGGCTACACCTTC CASSDKANYGYTF
TRBJ1-1 TRBV6-5 - - TGTGCCAGCAGTTACCAGGGAGGTTTTACTGAAGCTTTCTTT CASSYQGGFTEAFF
TRBJ1-4 TRBV5-1 - - TGCGCCAGCAGCTTTACACCGACGGAGGAAAAACTGTTTTTT CASSFTPTEEKLFF
TRBJ1-2 TRBV4-3 TRBD1 - TGCGCCAGCAGCCACGTGACAGGGGCCAATAACTATGGCTACACCTTC CASSHVTGANNYGYTF
TRBJ2-1 TRBV6-5 TRBD2 - TGTGCCAGCAGTTACTCGTTTAGCGGGAGTCATAATGAGCAGTTCTTC CASSYSFSGSHNEQFF
TRBJ1-1 TRBV5-1 - - TGCGCCAGCAGCTTACAGACCGGGGTTATGAACACTGAAGCTTTCTTT CASSLQTGVMNTEAFF
TRBJ1-1 TRBV19 TRBD1 - TGTGCCAGTAGTATAGGCGGGACAGGGATTGAAGCTTTCTTT CASSIGGTGIEAFF
TRBJ2-3 TRBV5-1 - - TGCGCCAGCAGGGCTGCAGGGTATGGTTCAGATACGCAGTATTTT CASRAAGYGSDTQYF
TRBJ2-6 TRBV7-9 TRBD2 - TGTGCCAGCAGCGGGACTAGCGGGAGCCCTGGGGCCAACGTCCTGACTTTC CASSGTSGSPGANVLTF
TRBJ2-7 TRBV15 TRBD2 - TGTGCCACCAGCAGAGATCCGACTAGCGCCGACGAGCAGTACTTC CATSRDPTSADEQYF
TRBJ2-3 TRBV29-1 - - TGCAGCGGTCGGGGAAACACAGATACGCAGTATTTT CSGRGNTDTQYF
TRBJ2-2 TRBV7-9 - - TGTGCCAGCAGCTTGGCGTCAGGGAACACCGGGGAGCTGTTTTTT CASSLASGNTGELFF
TRBJ1-5 TRBV2 - - TGTGCCAGCAGGCCGGGGGGTAGCAATCAGCCCCAGCATTTT CASRPGGSNQPQHF
TRBJ2-1 TRBV2 TRBD1 - TGTGCCGGAAAGGACAGGGTCTACAATGAGCAGTTCTTC CAGKDRVYNEQFF
TRBJ1-3 TRBV11-2 - few TGTGCCAGCAGCCCGGGAGGACTCGGCTCTGGAAACACCATATATTTT CASSPGGLGSGNTIYF
TRBJ1-2 TRBV24-1 - - TGTGCCACCAGTGATTTGAACGGACAAGGTTCTTATGGCTACACCTTC CATSDLNGQGSYGYTF
TRBJ1-2 TRBV11-2 - - TGTGCCAGCAGCCAAACGGCACCCCCGTCGGGTGGCTACACCTTC CASSQTAPPSGGYTF
TRBJ2-7 TRBV19 TRBD1 - TGTGCCAGTAGGGAAACCCGGGACAGGGGTGCGCAGTACTTC CASRETRDRGAQYF
TRBJ2-2 TRBV9 TRBD1 once TGTGCCAGCAGCCCCGGGACAGGGCTTAACGGGGAGCTGTTTTTT CASSPGTGLNGELFF
TRBJ2-7 TRBV28 TRBD2 - TGTGCCAGCAGCCGAGGGTCAGCGGGAGGCTACGAGCAGTACTTC CASSRGSAGGYEQYF
TRBJ2-7 TRBV27 TRBD2 - TGTGCCAGCAGTTTACTTTCTAGCGGGAGGGCCTACGAGCAGTACTTC CASSLLSSGRAYEQYF
TRBJ2-2 TRBV6-4 TRBD1 - TGTGCCAGCAGTCCGGGACAGGGAAACATCGGGGAGCTGTTTTTT CASSPGQGNIGELFF
TRBJ1-5 TRBV2 - - TGTGCCAGCAGTGAGGAGGGGTATAGCAATCAGCCCCAGCATTTT CASSEEGYSNQPQHF
TRBJ2-5 TRBV29-1 - - TGCAGCGCCTGGCGGAGGGGGGGGGAGACCCAGTACTTC CSAWRRGGETQYF